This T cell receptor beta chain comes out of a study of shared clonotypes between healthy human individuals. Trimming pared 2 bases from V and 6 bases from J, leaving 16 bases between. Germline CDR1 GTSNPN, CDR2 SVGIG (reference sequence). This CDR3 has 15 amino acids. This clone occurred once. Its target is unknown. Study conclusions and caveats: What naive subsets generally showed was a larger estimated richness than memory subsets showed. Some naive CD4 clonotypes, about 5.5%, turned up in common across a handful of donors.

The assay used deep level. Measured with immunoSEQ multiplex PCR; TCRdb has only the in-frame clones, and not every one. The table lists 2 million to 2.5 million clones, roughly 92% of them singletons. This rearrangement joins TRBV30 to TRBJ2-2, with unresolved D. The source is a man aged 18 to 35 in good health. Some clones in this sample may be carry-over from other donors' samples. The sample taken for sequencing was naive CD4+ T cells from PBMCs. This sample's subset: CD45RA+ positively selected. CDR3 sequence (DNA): TGTGCCTGGAGTACCGGCGCCCTCTCCCCCGGGGAGCTGTTTTTT. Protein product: CAWSTGALSPGELFF.